The clone carrying this T cell receptor beta chain was seen just once. This record comes from a study of glioma-infiltrating T cells after dendritic cell vaccination. Looking at the study overall: Patients received autologous tumor lysate-pulsed dendritic cell vaccination between about 2003 and 2013.

J was trimmed by 8 bases and V by 1 base; bases with no gene match: 11. The CDR3 is made up of 16 amino acids. Germline CDR1 LGHNA, CDR2 YNFKEQ. The primer mix had 60 V beta and 13 J beta primers. The method was immunoSEQ multiplex PCR; TCRdb's version includes in-frame clones alone and lacks a portion of them. The table records 85,000 to 95,000 clones, about nine tenths of them present only once. This sample comprised blood, obtained before dendritic cell vaccination. The TCR was taken from a human donor with glioblastoma. The V and J genes are TRBV4-2 and TRBJ1-2; 9 bases are shared with TRBD1. For the CDR3, the DNA is TGTGCCAGCAGCCAAGCCGGGACAGGGACTTTAAGAGGCTACACCTTC. Protein sequence: CASSQAGTGTLRGYTF.